This TCR beta chain was sequenced during a study of PD-1 blockade in classical Hodgkin lymphoma. About the study: Nivolumab 3 mg/kg was given intravenously every 2 weeks. General observations from the study: TCR diversity in CD4+, not CD8+, cells rose significantly by C4D1. In newly diagnosed patients, baseline TCR diversity was reportedly below that of healthy donors.

The V and J ends lost 2 bases and 1 base, in that order; junction bases with no gene match: 7. The length of the CDR3 is 17 residues. CDR1 MGHRA and CDR2 YSYEKL come from the germline V gene. Worth noting for this clone: What it binds is unknown.

Relapse was seen in all patients after autologous stem cell transplantation, and brentuximab vedotin exposure was variable. The investigators isolated CD8+ T cells from thawed PBMCs using magnetic negative selection. Assay used: immunoSEQ multiplex PCR; TCRdb lists only in-frame clones, some missing. Of more than 25,000 clones listed, about 86% are singletons. The rearrangement uses TRBV4-1 and TRBJ2-1; 8 positions match TRBD1. This TCR came from a human donor with classical Hodgkin lymphoma. Sample: CD8+ T cells from blood, taken at baseline. CDR3 nucleotides: TGCGCCAGCAGCCAATTAACTGGACAGGGTTCCTACAATGAGCAGTTCTTC. Protein product: CASSQLTGQGSYNEQFF.